This T cell receptor (beta chain) was sequenced in a study of beta chain features in type 1 diabetes. Naive, central memory, regulatory and stem cell-like memory cells within the CD4+ compartment were sorted using CD45RO/CCR7/CD25/CD127/CD95/CD27. Notes on this clone: Its cognate antigen is unknown.

Study-wide results and caveats: Within each of all four CD4+ subsets, Type 1 diabetes patients had TCRB CDR3s that were moderately but significantly shorter. Over-representation of high TCR-expressing cells was a possible consequence of cDNA sequencing. Individuals with type 1 diabetes displayed fewer insertions and more deletions at VDJ junctions.

Every isolated RNA sample was fully reverse transcribed, so sequencing captured expressed TCRB transcripts. Clones were read by immunoSEQ multiplex PCR, and TCRdb kept only the in-frame ones, dropping some. The table lists 500,000 to 800,000 clones, 9.5% to 15% of them singletons, with roughly 0.11% in the top ten. V was trimmed by 0 bases and J by 4 bases, leaving 7 bases between them. The germline CDR1 and CDR2 sequences are KGHSH and LQKENI. CDR3 length equals 14 residues. The rearrangement uses TRBV18 and TRBJ2-1, with D unclear. Sequenced material: naive CD4+ T cells from blood. The receptor was derived from a man aged 25-45 years with type 1 diabetes. Here the CDR3 DNA reads TGTGCCAGCTCACCACCAACACCTTACAATGAGCAGTTCTTC. It is translated as CASSPPTPYNEQFF.